This T cell receptor (beta chain) was observed in a study of blood T cell repertoires in COVID-19. At the level of the study: Sample material is recorded as cDNA or gDNA derived from T cells, B-cell-depleted T cells, or PBMCs.

The length of the CDR3 is 14 residues. V gave up 3 bases and J gave up 2 bases, with 11 bases separating them. Germline values: CDR1 SGDLS, CDR2 YYNGEE. The table came from immunoSEQ multiplex PCR; TCRdb's copy has only in-frame clones and leaves some out. Here the sample spans about 170,000 clones, approximately 91% being singletons. The TCR was taken from a man between 18 and 35 years old with COVID-19, enrolled during active disease. The sample was peripheral blood. The J gene is TRBJ1-2, the V gene TRBV9; D ambiguous. The CDR3 is CASSDPRGNYGYTF. The CDR3 coding sequence is TGTGCCAGCAGCGACCCCCGAGGGAACTATGGCTACACCTTC.